This TCR beta chain came from a study of cytomegalovirus exposure and HLA in healthy donors. About this clone itself: Its antigen is unknown.

In the PCR, 60 Vbeta and 13 Jbeta primers were used. Assay: immunoSEQ multiplex PCR; the TCRdb copy retains only in-frame clones and omits some. The sample includes roughly 220,000 clones, approximately 78% of them seen just once. Overall study results and limits: Rare TCR sequences dominated, though some public TCRs recurred in many donors.

The CDR3 has 17 residues. Germline V lookup: CDR1 SGHRS, CDR2 YFSETQ. Trimming cost V 0 bases and J 3 bases; bases outside gene matches: 7. The sample taken for sequencing was PBMCs. The TCR was taken from a woman aged 40 to 50 in good health and CMV-seronegative. The J gene is TRBJ2-3, the V gene TRBV5-1; TRBD2 matches at 10 bases. Here the CDR3 reads CASSLALAGAGTDTQYF. The DNA of the CDR3 is TGCGCCAGCAGCTTGGCGCTAGCGGGGGCGGGGACAGATACGCAGTATTTT. Supplemented by reference TRBV5-1 and TRBJ2-3, the full variable domain reads KAGVTQTPRYLIKTRGQQVTLSCSPISGHRSVSWYQQTPGQGLQFLFEYFSETQRNKGNFPGRFSGRQFSNSRSEMNVSTLELGDSALYLCASSLALAGAGTDTQYFGPGTRLTVL.